Following are 21 T cell receptor beta chains from one sample sequenced in a study of blood T cell repertoires in COVID-19. TCRdb's table, derived via immunoSEQ multiplex PCR, lists solely in-frame clones and lacks some. The sample contains about 87,000 clones, around 86% of which appear only once. Sample: peripheral blood. These receptors all stem from a woman in her 70s with acute or convalescent COVID-19.

The V call is TRBV5-1, the J call TRBJ1-1; D may be TRBD1 (5 bases). Germline lookup yields CDR1 SGHRS and CDR2 YFSETQ. This CDR3 spans 14 amino acids. The ends were cut back, 0 bases at V and 5 bases at J, with 11 bases in the middle. The CDR3 is CASSLDAGGTEAFF. The CDR3 region has the DNA TGCGCCAGCAGCTTGGACGCCGGGGGGACTGAAGCTTTCTTT.

The J gene is TRBJ1-4, the V gene TRBV19; perhaps TRBD1 as D (5 bases). The V gene's germline CDR1 is LNHDA and CDR2 SQIVND (reference sequence). Trimming took off 5 bases at V and 3 bases at J, with 19 bases between the two ends. This CDR3 comprises 17 residues. This chain's CDR3 is CASSRKGQTRANEKLFF. CDR3 bases: TGTGCCAGTAGTCGGAAGGGGCAAACTCGGGCTAATGAAAAACTGTTTTTT.

V gene TRBV18 combines with J gene TRBJ1-1; weak D call: TRBD1 (5 bases). Germline V gene lookup returns CDR1 KGHSH and CDR2 LQKENI. This CDR3 spans 13 amino acids. Trimming stripped 10 bases from V and 5 bases from J, with 17 bases between. The CDR3 DNA is TGTGCCACCTTTCCAGGGAGGGAGACTGAAGCTTTCTTT. This gives the protein CATFPGRETEAFF.

The V and J genes are TRBV19 and TRBJ1-2, with 8 bases lining up with TRBD1. The CDR3 length is 14 residues. Germline assignment: CDR1 LNHDA and CDR2 SQIVND (reference sequence). V lost 6 bases, J lost 4 bases, and 7 bases stayed unmatched. CDR3 bases: TGTGCCAGTAGGCCCACGGGACAGGCCTATGGCTACACCTTC. This encodes CASRPTGQAYGYTF.

The chain carries TRBV21-1 and TRBJ1-5; TRBD1 is the table's D call and was not checked against the DNA. TRBV21-1 counts as a pseudogene. The CDR3 is 21 residues long. For the CDR3, the DNA is TGTGCCAGCAGCAAAGATATATTTCAGGACAGGGGCCCCTGGAGCAATCAGCCCCAGCATTTT. It specifies CASSKDIFQDRGPWSNQPQHF.

This chain joins TRBV30 and TRBJ1-5, with D unresolved. Germline V gene sequence: CDR1 GTSNPN, CDR2 SVGIG (reference sequence). Trimming took off 1 base at V and 1 base at J, with 5 bases between the two ends. The CDR3 consists of 13 residues. DNA of the CDR3: TGTGCCTGGAGTGATCAAAGCAATCAGCCCCAGCATTTT. Translated: CAWSDQSNQPQHF.

This sequence joins TRBV15 and TRBJ1-3; 8 bases line up with TRBD1. CDR3 length equals 15 residues. J lost 9 bases, V lost 3 bases, and 10 bases had no gene match. The germline V gene has CDR1 LNHNV and CDR2 YYDKDF (reference sequence). In DNA, the CDR3 is TGTGCCACCAGCAGGAGAGGACAGGGACAGGCCACCATATATTTT. Its protein product is CATSRRGQGQATIYF.

The chain employs TRBV6-5 and TRBJ1-2, with TRBD1 matching over 8 bases. From germline, CDR1 is MNHEY and CDR2 SVGAGI. The V gene end was trimmed by 9 bases and the J gene end by 3 bases; junction bases not matched to a gene: 6. This CDR3 comprises 13 residues. The CDR3 bases are TGTGCCAGTAGGACAGGGACCGACTATGGCTACACCTTC. This encodes CASRTGTDYGYTF.

The chain uses TRBV28 and TRBJ2-6; 7 bases agree with TRBD1. Germline V gene sequence: CDR1 MDHEN, CDR2 SYDVKM. With 7 bases clipped from V and 2 bases from J, the junction kept 2 bases outside the gene matches. This CDR3 comprises 14 residues. The CDR3, as DNA: TGTGCCAGCACTACAGGGGCTGGGGCCAACGTCCTGACTTTC. Encoded protein: CASTTGAGANVLTF. The variable domain in full, completed from reference TRBV28 and TRBJ2-6, reads DVKVTQSSRYLVKRTGEKVFLECVQDMDHENMFWYRQDPGLGLRLIYFSYDVKMKEKGDIPEGYSVSREKKERFSLILESASTNQTSMYLCASTTGAGANVLTFGAGSRLTVL.

The table lists this clone with a few counts. The chain links TRBV27 to TRBJ1-4; 7 bases agree with TRBD1. CDR1 and CDR2 from the germline V gene are MNHEY and SMNVEV (reference sequence). V shed 4 bases, J shed 8 bases, and the junction held 4 bases outside the gene matches. This CDR3 has 13 residues. CDR3 protein: CASSYGQAEKLFF. In DNA form, the CDR3 reads TGTGCCAGCAGTTACGGACAGGCAGAAAAACTGTTTTTT. Filled out from reference TRBV27 and TRBJ1-4, the complete variable domain reads EAQVTQNPRYLITVTGKKLTVTCSQNMNHEYMSWYRQDPGLGLRQIYYSMNVEVTDKGDVPEGYKVSRKEKRNFPLILESPSPNQTSLYFCASSYGQAEKLFFGSGTQLSVL.

The chain combines TRBV23-1 with TRBJ2-2, with a possible D match to TRBD2 (7 bases). TRBV23-1 is reported as an ORF; its role is uncertain. The V and J ends lost 3 bases and 7 bases respectively, with 15 bases between them. This CDR3 spans 15 amino acids. The CDR3 here is CASSHRSGEGGELFF. The CDR3 DNA reads as TGCGCCAGCAGTCACCGGTCAGGGGAGGGCGGGGAGCTGTTTTTT.

V is TRBV16 and J is TRBJ1-6; 10 bases match TRBD1. V dropped 4 bases and J dropped 5; count of bases not matched to a gene: 5. Germline V gene lookup returns CDR1 KGHSY and CDR2 FQNENV. The CDR3 is 16 residues long. In DNA form, the CDR3 reads TGTGCCAGCAGCCCCACCGGGACAGGGGATAATTCACCCCTCCACTTT. Amino acid sequence: CASSPTGTGDNSPLHF.

This chain links TRBV7-2 with TRBJ2-2; 9 bases agree with TRBD2. The CDR3 covers 17 residues. Germline V gene lookup returns CDR1 SGHTA and CDR2 FQGNSA. Losses at the gene ends were 5 bases for V and 0 bases for J; bases not matched to a gene: 7. This CDR3 reads CASSLPGLATNTGELFF. The CDR3 nucleotides are TGTGCCAGCAGCCTACCGGGACTAGCAACGAACACCGGGGAGCTGTTTTTT.

The genes are TRBV11-3 and TRBJ2-2; maybe TRBD2 (5 bases). The CDR3 length is 17 residues. The V end was cut by 1 base, the J end by 0 bases, with 12 bases between. Per the germline V gene, CDR1 is SGHNT and CDR2 is YENEEA. The CDR3 reads CASSLVPSRSNTGELFF. The CDR3 coding sequence is TGTGCCAGCAGCTTAGTCCCTAGCAGGTCGAACACCGGGGAGCTGTTTTTT.

The genes are TRBV19 and TRBJ2-1; D unclear. V shed 3 bases and J shed 2 bases, with 11 bases lying between them. CDR1 is LNHDA, CDR2 SQIVND, per germline (reference sequence). The CDR3 covers 15 residues. The CDR3 reads CASSMRVDTYNEQFF. CDR3 DNA sequence: TGTGCCAGTAGTATGAGAGTAGACACCTACAATGAGCAGTTCTTC.

The rearrangement joins TRBV5-1 to TRBJ2-5, with 8 nucleotides matching TRBD1. The V gene's germline CDR1 is SGHRS and CDR2 YFSETQ. Trimming at V came to 2 bases and at J to 0 bases, leaving 6 bases not matched to a gene. CDR3 length equals 16 residues. CDR3 coding DNA: TGCGCCAGCAGCTTAACACAGGGGGGATACCAAGAGACCCAGTACTTC. Protein: CASSLTQGGYQETQYF.

The chain's CDR3 is CASSLVGGQYDYGYTF. CDR3 DNA sequence: TGCGCCAGCAGCTTGGTGGGGGGGCAGTACGACTATGGCTACACCTTC. This chain joins TRBV5-1 and TRBJ1-2; D perhaps matches TRBD1 (6 bases). CDR3 length equals 16 residues. V lost 0 bases and J lost 3, with 15 bases in between. The germline CDR1 and CDR2 sequences are SGHRS and YFSETQ.

J is TRBJ1-4 and V is TRBV27, with unresolved D. The V and J ends lost 3 bases and 6 bases respectively, with 17 bases between them. Germline V gene lookup returns CDR1 MNHEY and CDR2 SMNVEV (reference sequence). CDR3 length: 16 amino acids. Here the CDR3 DNA reads TGTGCCAGCAGTTTTTTTTCTCCCCCCGGGGATGAAAAACTGTTTTTT. Protein sequence: CASSFFSPPGDEKLFF.

The rearrangement joins TRBV28 to TRBJ1-2; D unclear. Trimming pared 3 bases from V and 5 bases from J, leaving 13 bases between. CDR1 MDHEN and CDR2 SYDVKM come from the germline V gene. The CDR3 extends over 14 amino acids. The CDR3 nucleotides read TGTGCCAGCAGTTTGCAACAACCGATTTATGGCTACACCTTC. Encoded protein: CASSLQQPIYGYTF.

The chain recombines TRBV3-1 (or the pseudogene TRBV3-2) with TRBJ2-7; D unresolved. CDR3 length: 12 amino acids. CDR1 and CDR2 (germline): LGHDT, YNNKEL (reference sequence). V lost 4 bases and J 2 bases, leaving 6 bases between the germline ends. The DNA for the CDR3 is TGTGCCAGCAGCCCATCCACCTACGAGCAGTACTTC. Translated: CASSPSTYEQYF.

This clone has a single count. The V gene is TRBV4-1, the J gene TRBJ2-6; possible D gene TRBD2, 6 bases. The CDR3 runs 16 residues. CDR1 MGHRA and CDR2 YSYEKL come from the germline V gene. V was clipped by 1 base and J by 4 bases, with 11 bases between them. The CDR3 sequence: CASSQGRESGANVLTF. CDR3 nucleotides: TGCGCCAGCAGCCAAGGACGGGAGTCGGGGGCCAACGTCCTGACTTTC.